This passage covers 27 T cell receptor beta chains from one sample sequenced in a study of T cell responses to AZD1222 COVID-19 vaccine. The table came from immunoSEQ multiplex PCR; TCRdb's copy has only in-frame clones and leaves some out. The sample holds some 64,000 clones, 75% to 95% seen once. The sample consisted of peripheral blood, taken 28 days after the second dose of the MenACWY control vaccine. All receptors derive from an adult who received the MenACWY meningococcal vaccine as a control.

In nucleotides, the CDR3 is TGTGCCAGTAGCTTCACCCTGAACACTGAAGCTTTCTTT. Amino acid sequence: CASSFTLNTEAFF. The chain has TRBV19 and TRBJ1-1; D ambiguous. With 6 bases removed from V and 0 bases from J, the gap between germline ends came to 8 bases. Per germline, CDR1 LNHDA and CDR2 SQIVND (reference sequence). CDR3 length equals 13 residues.

The V call is TRBV3-1 (or the pseudogene TRBV3-2), the J call TRBJ1-5, with TRBD1 as a possible D gene (5 bases). This CDR3 is 12 amino acids long. With 1 base removed from V and 16 bases from J, the gap between germline ends came to 14 bases. The germline gives CDR1 LGHDT, CDR2 YNNKEL (reference sequence). The CDR3: CASSQGETGPHF. The CDR3 bases are TGTGCCAGCAGCCAAGGCGAAACAGGTCCCCATTTT.

The rearrangement links TRBV2 to TRBJ1-5, with a weak D call TRBD1 (5 bases). Trimming stripped 7 bases from V and 3 bases from J, with 19 bases between. Looked up from germline, CDR1 is SNHLY and CDR2 is FYNNEI. CDR3 length: 16 residues. The CDR3 loop reads CASTPQLGVPNQPQHF. The CDR3 DNA is TGTGCCAGCACCCCTCAGTTAGGGGTTCCCAATCAGCCCCAGCATTTT.

The rearrangement uses TRBV5-1 and TRBJ2-1; 8 bases align to TRBD1. The length of the CDR3 is 15 residues. CDR1 SGHRS and CDR2 YFSETQ come from the germline V gene. With V trimmed by 0 bases and J by 5 bases, 4 bases remained unmatched. CDR3 DNA sequence: TGCGCCAGCAGCTTGGGACAGGGGACTCACAATGAGCAGTTCTTC. This encodes CASSLGQGTHNEQFF.

The chain links TRBV9 to TRBJ2-1, with D perhaps TRBD2 (6 bases). The germline V gene has CDR1 SGDLS and CDR2 YYNGEE. The V and J ends lost 3 bases and 13 bases respectively, with 14 bases between them. The CDR3 is made up of 12 amino acids. The CDR3 loop reads CASSDDSAGQFF. The CDR3 nucleotides are TGTGCCAGCAGCGACGACTCCGCGGGACAGTTCTTC.

The V gene is TRBV28, the J gene TRBJ2-6, with D uncertain. The germline gives CDR1 MDHEN, CDR2 SYDVKM. The CDR3 is 16 amino acids. Trimming removed 6 bases at V and 5 bases at J, with 17 bases between. In DNA, the CDR3 is TGTGCCAGCAGCTCCTCTAGACAAATCAGGGCCAACGTCCTGACTTTC. It encodes CASSSSRQIRANVLTF.

The rearrangement uses TRBV5-1 and TRBJ1-1, with D uncertain. The CDR3 runs to 13 residues. Trimming pared 3 bases from V and 6 bases from J, leaving 12 bases between. The germline V gene encodes CDR1 SGHRS and CDR2 YFSETQ. CDR3 nucleotides: TGCGCCAGCAGCTCGGCGTTTGGGCCTGAAGCTTTCTTT. Translating it yields CASSSAFGPEAFF.

The rearrangement uses TRBV6-5 and TRBJ1-2; 8 nucleotides match TRBD1. Per germline, CDR1 MNHEY and CDR2 SVGAGI. The CDR3 totals 14 residues. V shed 0 bases, J shed 5 bases, and the junction held 2 bases outside the gene matches. The CDR3 spells CASSYSQGGYGYTF. The CDR3 DNA reads TGTGCCAGCAGTTACTCACAGGGGGGGTATGGCTACACCTTC.

Remarks on this clone: The junction departs from germline at one end; a sequencing error may be responsible. This chain connects TRBV25-1 to TRBJ2-7; 8 bases match TRBD1. CDR3 length: 12 residues. CDR1 is MGHDK, CDR2 SYGVNS, per germline. Written as DNA, the CDR3 is TGTGCCAGCAGTGGAGGGGCGACAGGGGCCAGCTTC. Residues: CASSGGATGASF.

The gene calls are TRBV19 and TRBJ1-2; the D is unclear. This CDR3 region has 15 residues. Germline V gene sequence: CDR1 LNHDA, CDR2 SQIVND (reference sequence). V was clipped by 7 bases and J by 3 bases, with 18 bases between them. The CDR3 DNA follows: TGTGCCAGTACCACCCCTGCAGCTGGCCACTATGGCTACACCTTC. Protein sequence: CASTTPAAGHYGYTF.

The chain employs TRBV5-1 and TRBJ2-3; no definite D call. Trimming took 3 bases from V and 0 from J, leaving 11 bases between them. The CDR3 has 15 amino acids. Germline lookup yields CDR1 SGHRS and CDR2 YFSETQ. The DNA for the CDR3 is TGCGCCAGCAGCTCTCGAGCGAAAAGCACAGATACGCAGTATTTT. As protein: CASSSRAKSTDTQYF.

This clone was observed once. The chain combines TRBV6-5 with TRBJ2-2; unclear D gene. Germline V gene lookup returns CDR1 MNHEY and CDR2 SVGAGI. This CDR3 is 14 amino acids long. Deletions cut 3 bases from V and 6 bases from J, with 11 bases between. In DNA form, the CDR3 reads TGTGCCAGCAGTTATCGGGCCTCCTCCGGGGAGCTGTTTTTT. This gives the protein CASSYRASSGELFF.

The V gene is TRBV12-3 or TRBV12-4, the J gene TRBJ2-7, with unresolved D. Trimming left V 6 bases short and J 4 bases short, with 10 bases between. There are 12 residues in the CDR3. The CDR3: CASSQHRYEQYF. The CDR3 DNA reads as TGTGCCAGCAGCCAACACCGTTACGAGCAGTACTTC.

The rearrangement joins TRBV5-6 to TRBJ2-1, with 10 nucleotides matching TRBD2. Germline CDR1 and CDR2: SGHDT and YYEEEE. The CDR3 runs to 16 residues. J was trimmed by 7 bases and V by 4 bases; bases with no gene match: 11. For the CDR3, the DNA is TGTGCCAGCAGCCCCTTGGCTAGCGGGAGTCGGAATGAGCAGTTCTTC. Its translation is CASSPLASGSRNEQFF.

This clone came up once. J is TRBJ1-3 and V is TRBV27, with a weak D call TRBD1 (6 bases). In germline, CDR1 is MNHEY, CDR2 SMNVEV (reference sequence). This CDR3 comprises 18 residues. V was pared by 4 bases and J by 0 bases, with 19 bases between. CDR3 residues: CASSSLTWGTSSGNTIYF. CDR3 DNA sequence: TGTGCCAGCAGTTCTCTTACCTGGGGGACAAGCTCTGGAAACACCATATATTTT.

The V and J genes are TRBV19 and TRBJ2-1; 13 bases map to TRBD2. The CDR3 spans 14 residues. The germline CDR1 and CDR2 sequences are LNHDA and SQIVND (reference sequence). V lost 6 bases to trimming and J lost 6 bases; unmatched junction nucleotides: 2. CDR3 sequence: CASRRLAGGNEQFF. In DNA, the CDR3 is TGTGCCAGTAGGAGACTAGCGGGAGGCAATGAGCAGTTCTTC.

This clone came up once. CDR3 sequence reads: CATSKDGNEQFF. The CDR3 nucleotides are TGTGCCACCAGCAAGGACGGAAATGAGCAGTTCTTC. This chain connects TRBV15 to TRBJ2-1; D call uncertain. V was shortened by 4 bases and J by 7 bases, with 8 bases between the two germline ends. CDR3 length: 12 amino acids. From germline, CDR1 is LNHNV and CDR2 YYDKDF (reference sequence).

This chain joins TRBV7-2 and TRBJ2-1, with 12 bases that match TRBD2. The CDR3 is made up of 16 amino acids. Germline CDR1 SGHTA, CDR2 FQGNSA. J gave up 10 bases and V 6 bases, and 13 bases lay outside the gene matches. This CDR3 is CASRGTSGLSGAEQFF. The DNA for the CDR3 is TGTGCCAGCAGGGGGACTAGCGGGTTGAGCGGGGCCGAGCAGTTCTTC.

As to this clone: Other DNA sequences within the sample encode an identical CDR3. The chain carries TRBV28 and TRBJ1-2, with D unresolved. The CDR3 is 12 residues long. V was pared by 6 bases and J by 2 bases, with 7 bases between. CDR1 and CDR2 (germline): MDHEN, SYDVKM. In DNA, the CDR3 is TGTGCCAGCAGCCTCCGGAACTATGGCTACACCTTC. This gives the protein CASSLRNYGYTF.

This clone was detected only a few times. V and J are TRBV12-3 or TRBV12-4 and TRBJ1-5; D not certain. This CDR3 contains 12 residues. Between the trimmed V and J ends, which lost 3 bases and 7 bases, there was a span of 7 bases. The CDR3 protein is CASSLWGQPQHF. CDR3 nucleotide sequence: TGTGCCAGCAGTTTGTGGGGACAGCCCCAGCATTTT.

This clone has more than one count but fewer than ten. The chain employs TRBV5-6 and TRBJ1-3; no reliable D call. Deletions cut 0 bases from V and 2 bases from J, with 9 bases between. The CDR3 contains 15 residues. Per the germline V gene, CDR1 is SGHDT and CDR2 is YYEEEE. The CDR3 spells CASSLARVAGNTIYF. The CDR3 DNA sequence: TGTGCCAGCAGCTTGGCCAGAGTAGCTGGAAACACCATATATTTT.

This chain links TRBV6-5 with TRBJ2-1, with D perhaps being TRBD1 or TRBD2 (6 bases each). The V end lost 0 bases, the J end lost 12 bases, and 12 bases lay between the germline ends. Germline CDR1 MNHEY, CDR2 SVGAGI. The CDR3 totals 13 residues. The CDR3 is CASSYSGGPGQFF. The CDR3 coding sequence is TGTGCCAGCAGTTACTCTGGGGGGCCCGGGCAGTTCTTC.

The rearrangement uses TRBV18 and TRBJ1-2, with D possibly matching TRBD1 (6 bases). CDR1 and CDR2 (germline): KGHSH, LQKENI. The CDR3 contains 17 residues. The V gene lost 0 bases and the J gene lost 5 bases, with 19 bases spanning the gap. This chain's CDR3 is CASSPPSLGGAGYGYTF. CDR3 DNA sequence: TGTGCCAGCTCACCACCCTCTCTCGGGGGCGCTGGATATGGCTACACCTTC.

This rearrangement joins TRBV7-8 to TRBJ1-3, with D tentatively TRBD1 (6 bases). V gave up 5 bases and J gave up 0 bases, with 11 bases separating them. CDR1 and CDR2 (germline): SGHVS, FQNEAQ. This CDR3 has 15 amino acids. The CDR3 protein is CASSVQGNSGNTIYF. CDR3 DNA sequence: TGTGCCAGCAGCGTACAGGGCAACTCTGGAAACACCATATATTTT.

The V call is TRBV3-1 (or the pseudogene TRBV3-2), the J call TRBJ1-1; the D gene is possibly TRBD1 (5 bases). CDR3 length: 12 residues. Per germline, CDR1 LGHDT and CDR2 YNNKEL (reference sequence). Trimming removed 4 bases from V and 5 bases from J, with 8 bases in between. The CDR3 DNA sequence: TGTGCCAGCAGCCCGGGGGGGACTGAAGCTTTCTTT. It is translated as CASSPGGTEAFF.

This clone was found a few times. The chain joins TRBV30 to TRBJ1-1, with TRBD1 matching over 9 bases. V was clipped by 6 bases and J by 5 bases; unmatched bases: 10. Germline loops: CDR1 GTSNPN, CDR2 SVGIG (reference sequence). The CDR3 has 14 amino acids. The CDR3 loop reads CACDYGTGRTEAFF. CDR3 nucleotide sequence: TGTGCCTGTGATTACGGGACAGGGAGGACTGAAGCTTTCTTT.

The rearrangement links TRBV6-4 to TRBJ2-2; 8 bases align to TRBD2. From germline, CDR1 is MRHNA and CDR2 SNTAGT. Trimming removed 6 bases from V and 7 bases from J; junction bases left unmatched: 13. The CDR3 totals 16 residues. The CDR3 nucleotides are TGTGCCAGCAGCCCTAATAGCGGGAATCTCGTCGGGGAGCTGTTTTTT. It specifies CASSPNSGNLVGELFF.